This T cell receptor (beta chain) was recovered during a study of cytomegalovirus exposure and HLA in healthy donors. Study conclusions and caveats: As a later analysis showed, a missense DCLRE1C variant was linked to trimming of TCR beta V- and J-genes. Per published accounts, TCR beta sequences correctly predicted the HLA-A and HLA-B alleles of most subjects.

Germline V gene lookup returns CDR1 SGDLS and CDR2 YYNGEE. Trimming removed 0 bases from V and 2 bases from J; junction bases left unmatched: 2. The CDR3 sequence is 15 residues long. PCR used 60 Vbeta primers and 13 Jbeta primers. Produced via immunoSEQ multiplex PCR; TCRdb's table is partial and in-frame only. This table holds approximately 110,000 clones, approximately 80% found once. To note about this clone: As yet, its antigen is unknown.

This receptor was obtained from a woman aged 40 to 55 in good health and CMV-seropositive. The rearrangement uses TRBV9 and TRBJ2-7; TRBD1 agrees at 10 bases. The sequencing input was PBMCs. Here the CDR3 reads CASSVGDRGTYEQYF. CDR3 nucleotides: TGTGCCAGCAGCGTAGGGGACAGGGGAACCTACGAGCAGTACTTC.